This TCR beta chain was observed in a study of breast tumors, draining lymph nodes, adjacent tissues. Germline CDR1 is DFQATT and CDR2 is SNEGSKA (reference sequence). The CDR3 contains 15 residues. V was pared by 0 bases and J by 9 bases, with 9 bases of the junction left unmatched. Axillary draining lymph nodes of breast cancer patients supplied the node samples. Using its own MiXCR run on the multiplex PCR reads, TCRdb lists one record per CDR3 protein. Here the sample spans 200,000 to 250,000 distinct CDR3 sequences, about 32% being singletons. Only a few counts were recorded for this clonotype. A much larger clone lies a single base off, so this may be a read error.

The sequenced sample consisted of axillary lymph node tissue. This clonotype originated in a female donor with breast cancer. Some clones in this sample may be carry-over from other donors' samples. The chain uses TRBV20-1 and TRBJ2-1; 9 bases are shared with TRBD2. Here the CDR3 DNA reads TGCAGTGCTAGAGATTGGGCTAGCGGGACGGTTGAGCAGTTCTTC. Protein: CSARDWASGTVEQFF.